A selection of T cell receptor beta chains follows, all from one sample in a study of OX40 agonist ivuxolimab in advanced cancers. The method was immunoSEQ multiplex PCR; TCRdb's version includes in-frame clones alone and lacks a portion of them. Of more than 40,000 clones in the sample, 65% to 85% were seen once. The sample was CD4+ or CD8+ T cells sorted from blood, taken in a trial of the OX40 agonist ivuxolimab. Receptor source: an adult with an advanced solid tumor such as melanoma, head and neck, liver or kidney cancer. The CDR3 runs from the conserved cysteine through the conserved F or W. The D gene is left open where the match is weak. Only part of the rows carry a size: once, few, many, or a class if the clone is expanded.

d_call: TRBD2
j_call: TRBJ2-2
v_call: TRBV5-1
clone_size: few
cdr3_aa: CASSSSPLAGGGELFF
cdr3_nt: TGCGCCAGCAGCTCTTCACCACTAGCGGGGGGCGGGGAGCTGTTTTTT

d_call: TRBD1
j_call: TRBJ2-1
v_call: TRBV11-2
clone_size: NA
cdr3_aa: CASSLGQGVDEQFF
cdr3_nt: TGTGCCAGCAGCTTAGGCCAGGGGGTTGATGAGCAGTTCTTC

d_call: TRBD1
j_call: TRBJ1-2
v_call: TRBV29-1
clone_size: NA
cdr3_aa: CSVPTGANYGYTF
cdr3_nt: TGCAGCGTCCCGACAGGGGCTAACTATGGCTACACCTTC

d_call: TRBD1
j_call: TRBJ2-2
v_call: TRBV4-3
clone_size: NA
cdr3_aa: CASSPDRVDTGELFF
cdr3_nt: TGCGCCAGCAGCCCCGACAGGGTAGACACCGGGGAGCTGTTTTTT

d_call: TRBD2
j_call: TRBJ2-3
v_call: TRBV7-9
clone_size: once
cdr3_aa: CASSLGTSGATDTQYF
cdr3_nt: TGTGCCAGCAGCTTAGGAACTAGCGGGGCCACAGATACGCAGTATTTT

d_call: TRBD2
j_call: TRBJ2-2
v_call: TRBV11-2
clone_size: NA
cdr3_aa: CASSLRRGGGTGELFF
cdr3_nt: TGTGCCAGCAGCTTAAGGCGGGGCGGGGGCACCGGGGAGCTGTTTTTT

d_call: TRBD1
j_call: TRBJ1-3
v_call: TRBV19
clone_size: NA
cdr3_aa: CASSIEGASGNTIYF
cdr3_nt: TGTGCCAGTAGTATCGAGGGGGCCTCTGGAAACACCATATATTTT

d_call: NA
j_call: TRBJ2-3
v_call: TRBV2
clone_size: NA
cdr3_aa: CASSGGWGAVTDTQYF
cdr3_nt: TGTGCCAGCAGTGGGGGATGGGGGGCTGTCACAGATACGCAGTATTTT

d_call: TRBD1
j_call: TRBJ1-2
v_call: TRBV5-6
clone_size: NA
cdr3_aa: CASSLYDRVQGGYTF
cdr3_nt: TGTGCCAGCAGCCTCTACGACAGGGTGCAGGGAGGCTACACCTTC

d_call: NA
j_call: TRBJ1-1
v_call: TRBV5-1
clone_size: once
cdr3_aa: CASRLQGSRSTEAFF
cdr3_nt: TGCGCCAGCAGGCTACAGGGATCTCGAAGCACTGAAGCTTTCTTT

d_call: NA
j_call: TRBJ2-3
v_call: TRBV14
clone_size: few
cdr3_aa: CASSQDEIGSDTQYF
cdr3_nt: TGTGCCAGCAGCCAAGATGAGATCGGCTCAGATACGCAGTATTTT

d_call: NA
j_call: TRBJ1-2
v_call: TRBV6-1
clone_size: NA
cdr3_aa: CASRPGGGGYTF
cdr3_nt: TGTGCCAGCAGGCCGGGGGGAGGCGGCTACACCTTC

d_call: NA
j_call: TRBJ1-1
v_call: TRBV30
clone_size: medium-sized
cdr3_aa: CAWSGALWTEAFF
cdr3_nt: TGTGCCTGGAGCGGGGCCCTCTGGACTGAAGCTTTCTTT

d_call: NA
j_call: TRBJ2-5
v_call: TRBV11-3
clone_size: once
cdr3_aa: CAQSSGLARRETQYF
cdr3_nt: TGTGCCCAATCCTCGGGGCTAGCCCGCCGAGAGACCCAGTACTTC

d_call: TRBD2
j_call: TRBJ2-5
v_call: TRBV7-8
clone_size: few
cdr3_aa: CASSLGTSGGMKTQYF
cdr3_nt: TGTGCCAGCAGCTTAGGGACTAGCGGGGGGATGAAGACCCAGTACTTC

d_call: NA
j_call: TRBJ1-1
v_call: TRBV18
clone_size: NA
cdr3_aa: CASSPVGTVNTEAFF
cdr3_nt: TGTGCCAGCTCACCAGTGGGGACCGTAAACACTGAAGCTTTCTTT

d_call: NA
j_call: TRBJ2-7
v_call: TRBV5-4
clone_size: NA
cdr3_aa: CASSLGVSYEQYF
cdr3_nt: TGTGCCAGCAGCCTAGGGGTCTCCTACGAGCAGTACTTC

d_call: TRBD1
j_call: TRBJ2-7
v_call: TRBV7-6
clone_size: NA
cdr3_aa: CASSLRDRGEQYF
cdr3_nt: TGTGCCAGCAGCTTAAGGGACAGGGGCGAGCAGTACTTC

d_call: TRBD1
j_call: TRBJ2-7
v_call: TRBV19
clone_size: medium-sized
cdr3_aa: CASSGDSYYEQYF
cdr3_nt: TGTGCCAGTAGTGGGGACAGCTACTACGAGCAGTACTTC

d_call: NA
j_call: TRBJ2-3
v_call: TRBV11-1
clone_size: NA
cdr3_aa: CASSLAGAGDTQYF
cdr3_nt: TGTGCCAGCAGCTTAGCGGGGGCGGGAGATACGCAGTATTTT

d_call: NA
j_call: TRBJ2-7
v_call: TRBV6-6
clone_size: NA
cdr3_aa: CASSYTTGAYEQYF
cdr3_nt: TGTGCCAGCAGTTATACCACCGGGGCCTACGAGCAGTACTTC

d_call: NA
j_call: TRBJ2-7
v_call: TRBV10-3
clone_size: few
cdr3_aa: CAIRADRSYEQYF
cdr3_nt: TGTGCCATCAGGGCGGACAGAAGCTACGAGCAGTACTTC

d_call: TRBD1
j_call: TRBJ1-1
v_call: TRBV6-1
clone_size: NA
cdr3_aa: CASFGTGRRDTEAFF
cdr3_nt: TGTGCCAGCTTCGGGACAGGGCGGAGGGACACTGAAGCTTTCTTT

d_call: TRBD1
j_call: TRBJ1-5
v_call: TRBV2
clone_size: NA
cdr3_aa: CASRGTDRLKQPQHF
cdr3_nt: TGTGCCAGCAGGGGGACGGACAGGTTGAAACAGCCCCAGCATTTT

d_call: TRBD2
j_call: TRBJ2-3
v_call: TRBV5-4
clone_size: NA
cdr3_aa: CASSFSGGGTDTQYF
cdr3_nt: TGTGCCAGCAGTTTTAGCGGGGGTGGCACAGATACGCAGTATTTT

d_call: TRBD1
j_call: TRBJ1-5
v_call: TRBV29-1
clone_size: NA
cdr3_aa: CSVSQQGANQPQHF
cdr3_nt: TGCAGCGTTTCCCAACAGGGGGCAAATCAGCCCCAGCATTTT